The 27 T cell receptor beta chains presented below share a single source sample, sequenced in a study of regulatory T cells in long-lasting Graves disease. Specified time point: persistent/refractory GD, antithyroid drugs over 5 years with positive TRAb. TCR sequences were obtained from RNA taken from PBMCs. Combining iRepertoire HTBI primers with Arm-PCR of CDR3 regions, the authors built TCR beta libraries. One entry per CDR3 protein results from TCRdb running MiXCR on the multiplex PCR reads. Among hundreds of thousands of distinct CDR3 sequences listed, 30% were seen once. The input for sequencing was peripheral blood mononuclear cells (PBMCs), taken when the disease was refractory, from a patient treated with antithyroid drugs. The receptors derive from a female donor with Graves disease.

This chain links TRBV7-9 with TRBJ1-1; D uncertain. Trimming took 5 bases from V and 6 from J, leaving 16 bases between them. CDR1 SEHNR and CDR2 FQNEAQ come from the germline V gene (reference sequence). This CDR3 comprises 14 residues. For the CDR3, the DNA is TGTGCCAGCAGCGCAAACGCCGTTACTCCTGAAGCTTTCTTT. Its translation is CASSANAVTPEAFF.

This clonotype was recorded once. The V gene is TRBV27, the J gene TRBJ2-6, with no clear D. Germline values: CDR1 MNHEY, CDR2 SMNVEV (reference sequence). This CDR3 comprises 17 residues. Trimming pared 5 bases from V and 0 bases from J, leaving 14 bases between. Here the CDR3 reads CASSPLRRNSGANVLTF. For the CDR3, the DNA is TGTGCCAGCAGTCCCCTTCGACGGAACTCTGGGGCCAACGTCCTGACTTTC.

Regarding this clonotype: One end of the junction is discordant with germline, which a read error may explain. V gene TRBV13 combines with J gene TRBJ1-2, with 7 positions matching TRBD1. CDR1 PRHDT and CDR2 FYEKMQ come from the germline V gene (reference sequence). The CDR3 consists of 14 residues. DNA of the CDR3: TGTGCCAGCAGCGCAGGGGAAAGACAGGGCGGCTGCACCTTC. Its protein is CASSAGERQGGCTF.

The chain links TRBV2 to TRBJ1-2, with unresolved D. The CDR3 is made up of 15 amino acids. The V and J ends lost 5 bases and 3 bases respectively, with 16 bases between them. Germline V gives CDR1 SNHLY, CDR2 FYNNEI. The CDR3 sequence is CASSFSRASDYGYTF. For the CDR3, the DNA is TGTGCCAGCAGTTTTTCGAGGGCGTCGGACTATGGCTACACCTTC.

Many counts were recorded for this clonotype. The chain has TRBV27 and TRBJ1-6, with D unclear. Germline V gives CDR1 MNHEY, CDR2 SMNVEV (reference sequence). V was pared by 4 bases and J by 8 bases, with 6 bases between. The CDR3 is made up of 12 amino acids. The CDR3 protein is CASSSGHSPLHF. CDR3 coding DNA: TGTGCCAGCAGTTCAGGACATTCACCCCTCCACTTT.

This clonotype was observed a few times. The chain uses TRBV2 and TRBJ2-1; 9 bases are a match to TRBD2. Germline CDR1 SNHLY, CDR2 FYNNEI. The CDR3 length is 15 residues. The V and J ends lost 6 bases and 4 bases, in that order; junction bases with no gene match: 7. In nucleotides, the CDR3 is TGTGCCAGCAGGGTGGGTCTAGCGGGGTACAATGAGCAGTTCTTC. Its translation is CASRVGLAGYNEQFF. The variable domain in full, with the rest retrieved from reference TRBV2 and TRBJ2-1, is EPEVTQTPSHQVTQMGQEVILRCVPISNHLYFYWYRQILGQKVEFLVSFYNNEISEKSEIFDDQFSVERPDGSNFTLKIRSTKLEDSAMYFCASRVGLAGYNEQFFGPGTRLTVL.

In the case of this clonotype: Its ends do not fully match the called genes, so a read error is possible. This chain joins TRBV11-1 and TRBJ2-2, with TRBD1 as a possible D gene (6 bases). The germline gives CDR1 SGHAT, CDR2 FQDESV (reference sequence). This CDR3 spans 15 amino acids. The CDR3 sequence: CASGQSRGKTGELLF. CDR3 DNA: TGTGCCAGCGGACAGTCTCGCGGAAAAACCGGGGAGCTGCTTTTT.

This clonotype was detected only a few times. This chain uses TRBV27 with TRBJ2-7; D is possibly TRBD2 (6 bases). Trimming took off 3 bases at V and 4 bases at J, with 16 bases between the two ends. This CDR3 spans 15 amino acids. The germline V gene has CDR1 MNHEY and CDR2 SMNVEV (reference sequence). The CDR3 loop is CASSFCRELSYEQYF. In DNA, the CDR3 is TGTGCCAGCAGTTTCTGTCGGGAGCTATCATACGAGCAGTACTTC.

In this sample, this clonotype turned up a few times. This sequence joins TRBV20-1 and TRBJ1-3, with 7 bases that match TRBD1. CDR1 and CDR2 (germline): DFQATT, SNEGSKA (reference sequence). The V gene end was trimmed by 5 bases and the J gene end by 6 bases; junction bases not matched to a gene: 10. The CDR3 is made up of 14 amino acids. CDR3 in DNA: TGCAGTGCTGAAAGACAGGGTATCAAAAACACCATATATTTT. It yields the protein CSAERQGIKNTIYF.

The gene calls are TRBV29-1 and TRBJ2-1; maybe TRBD2 (5 bases). CDR3 length: 14 amino acids. From germline, CDR1 is SQVTM and CDR2 ANQGSEA. V lost 3 bases and J 5 bases, leaving 14 bases between the germline ends. The CDR3 DNA is TGCAGCGTTGAGTTTAGTGCCGGGAACAATGAGCAGTTCTTC. Protein: CSVEFSAGNNEQFF.

V and J are TRBV28 and TRBJ1-5; 9 positions match TRBD1. V dropped 3 bases and J dropped 6; count of bases not matched to a gene: 9. Germline CDR1 reads MDHEN; CDR2 reads SYDVKM. The CDR3 consists of 16 residues. This CDR3 is CASSFAGQGIAQPQHF. The CDR3 DNA reads as TGTGCCAGCAGTTTCGCGGGACAGGGTATAGCTCAGCCCCAGCATTTT.

This clonotype turned up a few times. This chain connects TRBV7-2 to TRBJ2-2; D is unresolved. Germline-derived CDR1 and CDR2 are SGHTA and FQGNSA. Trimming took off 2 bases at V and 7 bases at J, with 8 bases between the two ends. The CDR3 covers 13 residues. This chain's CDR3 is CASSLQRIGELFF. Here the CDR3 DNA reads TGTGCCAGCAGCTTACAGCGTATCGGGGAGCTGTTTTTT.

This clonotype was recorded only once. Compared with germline, one end of the junction differs, possibly owing to a read error. The chain is built from TRBV12-3 or TRBV12-4 and TRBJ1-1, with D possibly matching TRBD1 (5 bases). The CDR3 contains 14 residues. The CDR3 DNA reads TGTGCCAGTAGTATTATCCGGGGGAACACTGAAGCTTCCTTT. Protein product: CASSIIRGNTEASF.

The chain links TRBV7-9 to TRBJ2-7; 10 bases agree with TRBD2. The germline V gene has CDR1 SEHNR and CDR2 FQNEAQ (reference sequence). This CDR3 is 17 amino acids long. V lost 3 bases and J lost 1; bases outside the gene matches: 9. CDR3 bases: TGTGCCAGCAGCTTCTCTGTGGGACTAGCGATGTCCTACGAGCAGTACTTC. Encoded protein: CASSFSVGLAMSYEQYF.

This clonotype was detected ten times or more. J is TRBJ2-5 and V is TRBV20-1; 7 positions match TRBD1. The CDR3 consists of 11 residues. Germline CDR1 reads DFQATT; CDR2 reads SNEGSKA (reference sequence). J lost 10 bases, V lost 6 bases, and 8 bases had no gene match. CDR3 protein: CSADYRGNQYF. DNA for the CDR3: TGCAGTGCAGATTACAGGGGAAACCAGTACTTC.

V usage is TRBV6-2 or TRBV6-3 and J usage is TRBJ1-1; D unclear. Germline V gene lookup returns CDR1 MNHEY and CDR2 SVGEGT. This CDR3 is 14 amino acids long. The V end was cut by 1 base, the J end by 0 bases, with 6 bases between. Here the CDR3 reads CASSYFDLNTEAFF. The CDR3 region has the DNA TGTGCCAGCAGTTACTTCGACTTGAACACTGAAGCTTTCTTT.

This rearrangement joins TRBV5-5 to TRBJ1-1; maybe TRBD1 (5 bases). V was clipped by 2 bases and J by 7 bases, with 15 bases between them. Germline V gene lookup returns CDR1 SGHKS and CDR2 YYEKEE (reference sequence). The CDR3 consists of 14 residues. The CDR3 is CASSFSQGVGEAFF. The CDR3 nucleotides are TGTGCCAGCAGCTTTTCTCAGGGTGTTGGTGAAGCTTTCTTT.

This clonotype was picked up a small number of times. The chain couples TRBV6-1 to TRBJ1-4; D uncertain. This CDR3 is 14 amino acids long. CDR1 is MNHNS, CDR2 SASEGT, per germline. V gave up 7 bases and J gave up 0 bases, with 9 bases separating them. The CDR3 sequence is CASTQQSTNEKLFF. The DNA for the CDR3 is TGTGCCAGCACCCAACAGTCAACTAATGAAAAACTGTTTTTT.

This clonotype occurred a few times. The V gene is TRBV28, the J gene TRBJ1-2; the match to TRBD1 covers 9 bases. The ends lost 5 bases at V and 2 bases at J; junction bases unmatched: 6. CDR1 is MDHEN and CDR2 is SYDVKM in the germline V gene. The CDR3 length is 15 residues. The CDR3 coding sequence is TGTGCCAGCAGTATACCGACAGGGGGGAACTATGGCTACACCTTC. Its protein product is CASSIPTGGNYGYTF.

This clonotype turned up a few times. The chain employs TRBV12-3 or TRBV12-4 and TRBJ1-1; 7 nucleotides match TRBD1. The CDR3 length is 16 residues. J gave up 5 bases and V 6 bases, and 15 bases lay outside the gene matches. The CDR3 is CASRRGGQRGGTEAFF. CDR3 bases: TGTGCCAGCAGACGTGGGGGACAGAGGGGGGGGACTGAAGCTTTCTTT.

This clonotype has just a few counts. The chain employs TRBV12-5 and TRBJ2-7; 7 bases agree with TRBD1. Germline V gene lookup returns CDR1 LGHNT and CDR2 FRNRAP. Germline trimming cut 0 bases from V and 5 bases from J; bases unmatched to any gene: 7. The CDR3 runs 15 residues. The CDR3 DNA sequence: TGTGCTAGTGGTTTGGTACCGGACAGGTCCCACGAGCAGTACTTC. Its translation: CASGLVPDRSHEQYF.

This clonotype was detected a few times. The chain recombines TRBV7-3 with TRBJ1-1; D unresolved. Trimming pared 5 bases from V and 4 bases from J, leaving 11 bases between. CDR3 length: 13 amino acids. Looked up from germline, CDR1 is SGHTA and CDR2 is FQGTGA. The CDR3, as DNA: TGTGCCAGCAGCCCAAACCTTGGCACTGAAGCTTTCTTT. It specifies CASSPNLGTEAFF.

This clonotype was counted between two and nine times. V usage is TRBV30 and J usage is TRBJ1-2; D might be TRBD1 (5 bases). Germline V gene lookup returns CDR1 GTSNPN and CDR2 SVGIG (reference sequence). Trimming took off 0 bases at V and 4 bases at J, with 12 bases between the two ends. CDR3 length: 14 amino acids. CDR3 sequence: CAWSVRQGTYGYTF. For the CDR3, the DNA is TGTGCCTGGAGTGTACGGCAGGGCACCTATGGCTACACCTTC.

V gene TRBV12-3 or TRBV12-4 combines with J gene TRBJ1-1, with 9 bases that match TRBD1. V lost 6 bases and J lost 1; bases outside the gene matches: 12. The CDR3 is made up of 17 amino acids. This CDR3 is CASRLLWGQGPNTEAFF. CDR3 DNA sequence: TGTGCCAGCAGACTGCTATGGGGACAGGGCCCGAACACTGAAGCTTTCTTT.

The CDR3 nucleotides read TGTGCCAGCAGCTACGGACAGGGCTCTAACTATGGCTACACCTTC. Amino acids: CASSYGQGSNYGYTF. The rearrangement joins TRBV7-9 to TRBJ1-2, with TRBD1 matching over 8 bases. CDR3 length equals 15 residues. The germline V gene encodes CDR1 SEHNR and CDR2 FQNEAQ (reference sequence). The J segment lost 0 bases and the V segment lost 4 bases, leaving 4 bases of the junction unmatched.

The rearrangement joins TRBV4-2 to TRBJ1-1, with D tentatively TRBD1 (5 bases). Trimming took 1 base from V and 0 from J, leaving 12 bases between them. CDR1 is LGHNA and CDR2 is YNFKEQ in the germline V gene. CDR3 length: 16 residues. The DNA of the CDR3 is TGTGCCAGCAGCCAAGTTTTCGACAGCTTGAACACTGAAGCTTTCTTT. Residues: CASSQVFDSLNTEAFF.

The sample holds a few counts of this clonotype. The V call is TRBV28, the J call TRBJ1-2; D gene ambiguous. This CDR3 contains 14 residues. Trimming stripped 0 bases from V and 6 bases from J, with 11 bases between. Germline CDR1 MDHEN, CDR2 SYDVKM. As DNA, the CDR3 is TGTGCCAGCAGTTTATGGGGTGAGGGCCATGGCTACACCTTC. It specifies CASSLWGEGHGYTF.